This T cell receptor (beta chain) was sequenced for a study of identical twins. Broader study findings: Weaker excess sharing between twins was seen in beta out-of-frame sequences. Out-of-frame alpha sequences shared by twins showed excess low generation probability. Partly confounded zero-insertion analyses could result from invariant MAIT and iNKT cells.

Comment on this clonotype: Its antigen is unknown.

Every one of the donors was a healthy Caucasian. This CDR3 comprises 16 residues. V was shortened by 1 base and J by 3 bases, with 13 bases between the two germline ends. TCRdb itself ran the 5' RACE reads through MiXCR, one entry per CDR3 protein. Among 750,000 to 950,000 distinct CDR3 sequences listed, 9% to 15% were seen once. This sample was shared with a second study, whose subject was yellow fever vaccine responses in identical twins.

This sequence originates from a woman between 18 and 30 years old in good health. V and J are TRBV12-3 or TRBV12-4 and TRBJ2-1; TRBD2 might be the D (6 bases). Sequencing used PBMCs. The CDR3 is CASSLGRTKFYNEQFF. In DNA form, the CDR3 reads TGTGCCAGCAGTTTAGGCAGGACTAAGTTCTACAATGAGCAGTTCTTC.